Sequencing of this TCR beta chain was carried out in a study of OX40 agonist ivuxolimab in advanced cancers. Study background: Ivuxolimab, an antibody that agonizes OX40 (CD134), was administered to the patients.

Method: immunoSEQ multiplex PCR; TCRdb's copy keeps in-frame clones and lacks some. The table records tens of thousands of clones, approximately 80% of them present only once. Germline CDR1 reads MNHNY; CDR2 reads SVGAGI (reference sequence). Trimming cost V 7 bases and J 3 bases, with 7 bases left between them. This CDR3 is 12 amino acids long. The genes are TRBV6-6 and TRBJ1-5, with D unclear. The sequence came from an adult with an advanced solid tumor such as melanoma, head and neck, liver or kidney cancer. This sample comprised CD4+ or CD8+ T cells sorted from blood, obtained in a trial of the OX40 agonist ivuxolimab. The CDR3 bases are TGTGCCAGCACTATCCCCAATCAGCCCCAGCATTTT. This translates into CASTIPNQPQHF.